Below, one T cell receptor beta chain is given with its context. No antigen is known for it. From the 5' RACE reads, TCRdb lists one entry per CDR3 protein and no DNA. The sample totals around 410,000 distinct CDR3 sequences; its top ten clones hold approximately 2.3%. The data stem from a study of monozygotic twins with inflammatory bowel disease. Findings of the study overall: Evidence failed to back one strong IBD-linked signal or clonotype.

The sequence was collected from a human donor with ulcerative colitis or Crohn's disease, or a healthy co-twin of an affected twin (not recorded which). The sequenced material came from blood.

The CDR3 reads CASSSSGHLSRSAKNIQYF. The chain combines TRBV11-2 with TRBJ2-4; TCRdb's D call of TRBD1 is untestable without DNA. This CDR3 has 19 amino acids. The germline V gene encodes CDR1 SGHAT and CDR2 FQNNGV.